This T cell receptor beta chain was documented in a study of blood T cell repertoires in COVID-19. For the study at large: Collection of acute and convalescent COVID-19 samples took place in the United States, Italy and Spain. The analysed material was cDNA or gDNA that came from T cells, B-cell-depleted T cells, or PBMCs.

Original processing methods: Estimates of nucleated cell counts were drawn from the amplification of reference gene primers. Clones were read by immunoSEQ multiplex PCR, and TCRdb kept only the in-frame ones, dropping some. V and J calls and clone size are given by that table; D and trimming were obtained from the DNA. The sample includes about 97,000 clones, around 73% of them seen just once. Trimming took 6 bases from V and 5 from J, leaving 13 bases between them. Germline V gene data show CDR1 as MNHEY and CDR2 as SVGAGI. CDR3 size: 13 residues. The sequence was collected from a man in his sixties with active or convalescent COVID-19. The sample taken for sequencing was peripheral blood. This chain joins TRBV6-5 and TRBJ1-1, with D maybe TRBD1 (5 bases). CDR3 nucleotides: TGTGCCAGCAGGTCTCAGGGATGGACTGAAGCTTTCTTT. Amino acid sequence: CASRSQGWTEAFF.